This T cell receptor beta chain comes out of a study of blood T cell repertoires in COVID-19. About the study: The samples span acute and convalescent COVID-19 from the United States, Italy and Spain.

Per the authors' pipeline: Reference gene primer amplification gave nucleated cell count estimates. Libraries were prepared by immunoSEQ multiplex PCR; TCRdb keeps only in-frame clonotypes and omits some of them. The V and J calls and the clone size are those of that table, but D and trimming were determined from the DNA. This sample has over 130,000 clones, with roughly 90% found just once. V was clipped by 6 bases and J by 1 base; unmatched bases: 6. This CDR3 contains 14 residues. The germline V gene encodes CDR1 SNHLY and CDR2 FYNNEI. Specimen: peripheral blood. The receptor's source is a human donor with COVID-19, enrolled during active disease. The donor label of this sample is uncertain. The rearrangement links TRBV2 to TRBJ2-7; 7 nucleotides align to TRBD1. The CDR3 DNA follows: TGTGCCAGCAGCACCGGGACAGTATCCTACGAGCAGTACTTC. Amino acid sequence: CASSTGTVSYEQYF.